The present entry profiles one T cell receptor beta chain with its context. The sample is drawn from a study of cytotoxic CD8 clonotypes in ibrutinib-treated CLL. Study overall: The subjects consisted of some 12 relapsed/refractory and over 14 treatment-naive individuals, with fewer than 18 IGHV unmutated.

The protocol was immunoSEQ multiplex PCR, while the TCRdb copy is restricted to in-frame clones and leaves out a portion. The sample yields 150,000 or so clones, 79% seen once. The length of the CDR3 is 15 residues. The germline CDR1 and CDR2 sequences are SGDLS and YYNGEE. Trimming stripped 0 bases from V and 2 bases from J, with 11 bases between. This receptor was obtained from a human donor with chronic lymphocytic leukemia. The rearrangement links TRBV9 to TRBJ2-5, with unresolved D. The sample in question was PBMCs, obtained after 12 months of ibrutinib treatment. CDR3 in amino acids: CASSVEGRSQETQYF. The DNA of the CDR3 is TGTGCCAGCAGCGTAGAGGGCAGATCTCAAGAGACCCAGTACTTC. Together with reference TRBV9 and TRBJ2-5, the CDR3 gives the full variable domain: DSGVTQTPKHLITATGQRVTLRCSPRSGDLSVYWYQQSLDQGLQFLIQYYNGEERAKGNILERFSAQQFPDLHSELNLSSLELGDSALYFCASSVEGRSQETQYFGPGTRLLVL.